This T cell receptor beta chain was found in a study of T cell responses to AZD1222 COVID-19 vaccine. The CDR3 length is 21 residues. With V trimmed by 5 bases and J by 0 bases, 18 bases remained unmatched. Germline CDR1 is SGHVS and CDR2 is FQNEAQ. This clone is a singleton in its sample. Its target is unknown. Assay: immunoSEQ multiplex PCR; the TCRdb copy retains only in-frame clones and omits some. The table has almost 70,000 clones, around four fifths seen once. Study findings and constraints: Nearly half of spike-specific TCRs reportedly go after variant regions that carry no mutations. After the peak T cell response, and only then, were repertoires sampled. A mostly white British donor set with more females was recruited, and clonal diversity was possibly underestimated.

The source was peripheral blood, collected 28 days after the second AZD1222 dose. This receptor was obtained from an adult who received the AZD1222 COVID-19 vaccine. The genes are TRBV7-8 and TRBJ2-7; 14 bases are shared with TRBD2. The CDR3: CASSKPMAGTSGGRSSYEQYF. The CDR3 bases are TGTGCCAGCAGCAAACCAATGGCCGGGACTAGCGGGGGCCGAAGCTCCTACGAGCAGTACTTC.